The 10 T cell receptor beta chains given below trace back to one sample, sequenced in a study of vaccination and CD4 T cells after COVID-19 (dated by TCRdb to 2022 to 2024). This specimen's treatment or condition label, per the study, means: roughly 10-day PBMC culture with coronavirus spike peptide pools or control peptides (ViraFEST assay). Receptor amplification or capture employed PCR. The reads were generated on an Illumina iSeq 100. TCR sequencing of DNA from cultured CD4+ T cells used the Oncomine TCR Beta short-read assay at the Johns Hopkins FTIC core. In-frame beta chains were kept once TCRdb had trimmed the public reads at Q25 with fastp and called clones with MiXCR. Records with the same CDR3 protein are collapsed into one entry carrying the most frequent genes and DNA. The sample yields 11,000 to 15,000 distinct CDR3 sequences; under 25% were counted once. The ten largest clones add up to around 15% of the sample.

Their antigens remain unidentified. Sequenced input: cultured CD4+ T cells from blood. Every receptor here comes from a human donor with COVID-19.

The chain couples TRBV25-1 to TRBJ1-6; D call uncertain. Trimming left V 8 bases short and J 8 bases short, with 16 bases between. This CDR3 comprises 14 residues. CDR1 is MGHDK, CDR2 SYGVNS, per germline. The CDR3 is CASSTWSADSPLHF. In nucleotides, the CDR3 is TGTGCCAGCTCTACGTGGAGCGCCGATTCACCCCTCCACTTT.

The V and J genes are TRBV19 and TRBJ2-3, with D unresolved. Germline V gene sequence: CDR1 LNHDA, CDR2 SQIVND (reference sequence). Between the trimmed V and J ends, which lost 8 bases and 2 bases, there was a span of 8 bases. The CDR3 sequence is 12 residues long. CDR3 protein: CASAATTDTQYF. CDR3 DNA sequence: TGTGCCAGTGCGGCCACCACAGATACGCAGTATTTT.

Only a few counts were recorded for this clonotype. The chain recombines TRBV7-9 with TRBJ2-5; tentatively, D is TRBD2 (7 bases). V was clipped by 5 bases and J by 2 bases, with 21 bases between them. Germline V gene sequence: CDR1 SEHNR, CDR2 FQNEAQ (reference sequence). This CDR3 is built from 17 residues. The CDR3 here is CASSQRSSRGGQETQYF. The CDR3, as DNA: TGTGCCAGCAGCCAACGGTCCTCCAGGGGAGGGCAAGAGACCCAGTACTTC.

As to this clonotype: A much larger clone differs by one base, so this may be a read error. The chain recombines TRBV27 with TRBJ2-6; tentative D call: TRBD1 (5 bases). With 8 bases removed from V and 0 bases from J, the gap between germline ends came to 17 bases. CDR1 is MNHEY, CDR2 SMNVEV, per germline (reference sequence). This CDR3 is built from 17 residues. The CDR3 nucleotides are TGTGCCAGCCGAACGGGCAGGGTGAACTCTGGGGCCAACGTCCTGACTTTC. Translation gives CASRTGRVNSGANVLTF.

This clonotype came up a few times. The chain recombines TRBV19 with TRBJ1-5, with 10 bases matching TRBD1. J was trimmed by 2 bases and V by 3 bases; bases with no gene match: 4. This CDR3 has 16 residues. Germline V gene lookup returns CDR1 LNHDA and CDR2 SQIVND (reference sequence). Here the CDR3 DNA reads TGTGCCAGTAGTATTGACAGGGGGCCGGGCAATCAGCCCCAGCATTTT. This sequence encodes CASSIDRGPGNQPQHF.

This chain links TRBV20-1 with TRBJ2-7; D is possibly TRBD1 (6 bases). Germline CDR1 is DFQATT and CDR2 is SNEGSKA (reference sequence). The length of the CDR3 is 14 residues. The V and J ends lost 5 bases and 3 bases respectively, with 17 bases between them. CDR3 in amino acids: CSAEPGQRSYEQYF. In DNA form, the CDR3 reads TGCAGTGCTGAGCCTGGACAGAGAAGCTACGAGCAGTACTTC.

This clonotype was seen a handful of times. V gene TRBV4-2 combines with J gene TRBJ2-3; 9 nucleotides align to TRBD1. Germline V lookup: CDR1 LGHNA, CDR2 YNFKEQ. With 4 bases clipped from V and 5 bases from J, the junction kept 13 bases outside the gene matches. This CDR3 comprises 17 residues. CDR3 nucleotides: TGTGCCAGCAGCCTTATTACAGGGGGCGAAAAGAGAGATACGCAGTATTTT. Residues: CASSLITGGEKRDTQYF.

V is TRBV4-3 and J is TRBJ2-2; 10 positions match TRBD2. The CDR3 runs 17 residues. The germline gives CDR1 LGHNA, CDR2 YSLEER. J lost 4 bases, V lost 4 bases, and 9 bases had no gene match. The CDR3, as DNA: TGCGCCAGCAGCCCCGATCCTTCTAGCGGGGGCACCGGGGAGCTGTTTTTT. This codes for CASSPDPSSGGTGELFF.

The CDR3 loop reads CASSRGGHAGELFF. The CDR3 bases are TGTGCCAGCAGCAGGGGGGGCCACGCCGGGGAGCTGTTTTTT. The chain couples TRBV14 to TRBJ2-2; TRBD2 is a possible D gene (7 bases). V was cut by 5 bases and J by 6 bases, with 13 bases left in between. The CDR3 has 14 residues. The germline V gene has CDR1 SGHDN and CDR2 FVKESK. Looking up the rest from reference TRBV14 and TRBJ2-2 gives the full variable domain: EAGVTQFPSHSVIEKGQTVTLRCDPISGHDNLYWYRRVMGKEIKFLLHFVKESKQDESGMPNNRFLAERTGGTYSTLKVQPAELEDSGVYFCASSRGGHAGELFFGEGSRLTVL.

Relative to its sample, this clonotype is medium-sized (0.01 to 0.1%). V usage is TRBV20-1 and J usage is TRBJ1-6; TRBD1 agrees at 7 bases. In germline, CDR1 is DFQATT, CDR2 SNEGSKA (reference sequence). CDR3 length: 15 amino acids. After removal of 6 bases from V and 6 bases from J, the junction contained 11 bases not matched to a gene. CDR3 DNA: TGCAGTGCCCTGGACAGGATCAAACTTAATTCACCCCTCCACTTT. As protein: CSALDRIKLNSPLHF.